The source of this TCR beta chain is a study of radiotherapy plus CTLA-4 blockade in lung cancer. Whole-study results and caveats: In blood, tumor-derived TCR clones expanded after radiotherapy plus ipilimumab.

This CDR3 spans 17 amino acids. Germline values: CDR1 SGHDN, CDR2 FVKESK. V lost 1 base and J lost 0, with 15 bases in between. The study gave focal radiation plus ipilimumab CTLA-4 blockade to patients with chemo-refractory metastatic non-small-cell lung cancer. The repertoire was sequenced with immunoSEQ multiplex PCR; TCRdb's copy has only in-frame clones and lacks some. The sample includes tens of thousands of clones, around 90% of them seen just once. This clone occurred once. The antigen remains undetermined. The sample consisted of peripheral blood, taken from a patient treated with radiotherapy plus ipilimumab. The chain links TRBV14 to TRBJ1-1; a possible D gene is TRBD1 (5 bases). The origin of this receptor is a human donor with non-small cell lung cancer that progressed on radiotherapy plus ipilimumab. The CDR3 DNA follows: TGTGCCAGCAGCCAAGGGGGAAACAGACAGATGAACACTGAAGCTTTCTTT. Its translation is CASSQGGNRQMNTEAFF.